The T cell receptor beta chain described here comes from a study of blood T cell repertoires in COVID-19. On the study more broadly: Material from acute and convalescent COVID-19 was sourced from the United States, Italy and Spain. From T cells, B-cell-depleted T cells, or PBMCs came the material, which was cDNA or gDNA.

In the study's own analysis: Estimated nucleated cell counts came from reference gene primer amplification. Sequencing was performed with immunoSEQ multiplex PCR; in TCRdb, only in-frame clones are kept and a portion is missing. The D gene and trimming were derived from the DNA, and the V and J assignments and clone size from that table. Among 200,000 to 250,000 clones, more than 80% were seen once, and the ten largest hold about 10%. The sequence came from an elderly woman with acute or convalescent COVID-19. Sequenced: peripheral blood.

The CDR3 nucleotides are TGTGCCAGCAGTTACGAGAGATACCAGCCCCAGCATTTT. It translates to CASSYERYQPQHF. The chain employs TRBV6-5 and TRBJ1-5; D is unclear. CDR1 is MNHEY and CDR2 is SVGAGI in the germline V gene. The V end was cut by 2 bases, the J end by 7 bases, with 9 bases between. This CDR3 region has 13 residues.